This TCR beta chain is from a study of T cells after yellow fever vaccination. MiXCR was run by TCRdb on the 5' RACE reads, yielding one entry per CDR3 protein. Of around 610,000 distinct CDR3 sequences listed, around an eighth are singletons. Findings and caveats of the study: Booster sampling recovered most clones from primary vaccination (approximately 96% CD4, approximately 90% CD8).

The CDR3 loop spans 16 amino acids. Trimming cost V 2 bases and J 0 bases; bases outside gene matches: 6. CDR1 and CDR2 (germline): SGHNT, YYREEE (reference sequence). Points on this clonotype: Its antigen is unknown.

This receptor was taken from a young man who received the YFV17D yellow fever vaccine. The chain links TRBV5-4 to TRBJ2-7; 9 bases line up with TRBD2. Sequenced material: PBMCs, taken on the day of the yellow fever booster vaccination. Written as DNA, the CDR3 is TGTGCCAGCAGCTTAGGGGGCGGGAGGGTCTCCTACGAGCAGTACTTC. It yields the protein CASSLGGGRVSYEQYF.